Listed below are T cell receptor beta chains from one sample, sequenced in a study of shared clonotypes between healthy human individuals. The assay was immunoSEQ multiplex PCR, and TCRdb's table has in-frame clones only and misses some. The repertoire holds about 2 million clones, with around 96% as singletons. The sample consisted of naive CD8+ T cells sorted from blood. The source is a man aged 18 to 30 in good health. CDR3s include the opening cysteine and the closing phenylalanine or tryptophan. The D gene is left open where the match is weak. Clone size is given for some rows only: seen once, a few or many times, or a class if the clone is expanded.

v_gene	d_gene	j_gene	abundance	CDR3nt	CDR3aa
TRBV4-1	-	TRBJ2-2	-	TGCGCCAGCAGCCAAGGTCGAGGACAGTCGAACACCGGGGAGCTGTTTTTT	CASSQGRGQSNTGELFF
TRBV15	-	TRBJ2-5	-	TGTGCCACCAGCATCTCCGGGATAGGAGAGACCCAGTACTTC	CATSISGIGETQYF
TRBV7-9	-	TRBJ1-5	-	TGTGCCAGCAGTCCCACGGGGGAAAGCAATCAGCCCCAGCATTTT	CASSPTGESNQPQHF
TRBV15	TRBD1	TRBJ2-7	-	TGTGCCACCAGCAACGAGGGGACAGTTTCCTACGAGCAGTACTTC	CATSNEGTVSYEQYF
TRBV27	-	TRBJ1-5	few	TGTGCCAGCAGTTTATCACAGGGCTCTGCTCAGCCCCAGCATTTT	CASSLSQGSAQPQHF
TRBV5-4	TRBD2	TRBJ2-1	-	TGTGCCAGCAGTTTCCTAGCGGGAGGTTCATACAATGAGCAGTTCTTC	CASSFLAGGSYNEQFF
TRBV28	TRBD1	TRBJ2-1	-	TGTGCCAGCAGCCACGGAACAGGGGTCGGTGAGCAGTTCTTC	CASSHGTGVGEQFF
TRBV7-8	-	TRBJ2-2	once	TGTGCCAGCAGCTTAACGAACACCGGGGAGCTGTTTTTT	CASSLTNTGELFF
TRBV30	-	TRBJ1-5	few	TGTGCCTGGAGTGTCTCACCGGGGGGTTTTGATCAGCCCCAGCATTTT	CAWSVSPGGFDQPQHF
TRBV19	-	TRBJ1-6	-	TGTGCCAGTAGTCCGGAAGGGAAGATCTCACCCCTCCACTTT	CASSPEGKISPLHF
TRBV10-1	TRBD2	TRBJ2-7	-	TGCGCCAGCAGTAGAGCGGGGAGCTCCTACGAGCAGTACTTC	CASSRAGSSYEQYF
TRBV27	-	TRBJ2-5	-	TGTGCCAGCAGTGACGTAGAGACCCAGTACTTC	CASSDVETQYF
TRBV28	TRBD1	TRBJ2-1	-	TGTGCCAGCAGTTCCGCCCCACAGGGGTCCTACAATGAGCAGTTCTTC	CASSSAPQGSYNEQFF
TRBV28	-	TRBJ1-6	-	TGTGCCAGCAGTGCCCAAGTAGGGGTCGACTATAATTCACCCCTCCACTTT	CASSAQVGVDYNSPLHF
TRBV29-1	-	TRBJ2-3	-	TGCAGCGTTGAAGAGACAGGAGTTGGAGATACGCAGTATTTT	CSVEETGVGDTQYF
TRBV9	-	TRBJ1-2	-	TGTGCCAGCAGCGGTCGCGGCTACACCTTC	CASSGRGYTF
TRBV29-1	-	TRBJ2-5	-	TGCAGCGTGAGCATTGGGGGCCCGGGCGAGACCCAGTACTTC	CSVSIGGPGETQYF
TRBV9	-	TRBJ1-1	-	TGTGCCAGCAGCGTAGATGGACGGGGCACTGAAGCTTTCTTT	CASSVDGRGTEAFF
TRBV16	-	TRBJ1-1	-	TGTGCCAGCAGCGACGATGGTTTCGGGTTGGAAGCTTTCTTT	CASSDDGFGLEAFF